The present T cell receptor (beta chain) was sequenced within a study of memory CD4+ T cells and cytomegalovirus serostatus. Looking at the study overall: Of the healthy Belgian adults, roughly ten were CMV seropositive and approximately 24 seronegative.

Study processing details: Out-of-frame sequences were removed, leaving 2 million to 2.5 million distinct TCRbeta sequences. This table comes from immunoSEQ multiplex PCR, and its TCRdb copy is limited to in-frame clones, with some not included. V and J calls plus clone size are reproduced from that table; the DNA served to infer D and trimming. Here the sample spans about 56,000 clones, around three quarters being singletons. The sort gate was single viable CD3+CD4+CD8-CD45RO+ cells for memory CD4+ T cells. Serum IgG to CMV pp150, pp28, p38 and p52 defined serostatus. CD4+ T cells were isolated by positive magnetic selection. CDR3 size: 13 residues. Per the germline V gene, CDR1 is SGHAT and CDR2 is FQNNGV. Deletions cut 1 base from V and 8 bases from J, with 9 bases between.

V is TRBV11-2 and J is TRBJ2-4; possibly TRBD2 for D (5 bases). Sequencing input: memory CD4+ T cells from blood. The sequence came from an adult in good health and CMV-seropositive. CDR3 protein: CASSLAAADIQYF. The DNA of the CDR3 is TGTGCCAGCAGCTTAGCCGCAGCGGACATTCAGTACTTC.